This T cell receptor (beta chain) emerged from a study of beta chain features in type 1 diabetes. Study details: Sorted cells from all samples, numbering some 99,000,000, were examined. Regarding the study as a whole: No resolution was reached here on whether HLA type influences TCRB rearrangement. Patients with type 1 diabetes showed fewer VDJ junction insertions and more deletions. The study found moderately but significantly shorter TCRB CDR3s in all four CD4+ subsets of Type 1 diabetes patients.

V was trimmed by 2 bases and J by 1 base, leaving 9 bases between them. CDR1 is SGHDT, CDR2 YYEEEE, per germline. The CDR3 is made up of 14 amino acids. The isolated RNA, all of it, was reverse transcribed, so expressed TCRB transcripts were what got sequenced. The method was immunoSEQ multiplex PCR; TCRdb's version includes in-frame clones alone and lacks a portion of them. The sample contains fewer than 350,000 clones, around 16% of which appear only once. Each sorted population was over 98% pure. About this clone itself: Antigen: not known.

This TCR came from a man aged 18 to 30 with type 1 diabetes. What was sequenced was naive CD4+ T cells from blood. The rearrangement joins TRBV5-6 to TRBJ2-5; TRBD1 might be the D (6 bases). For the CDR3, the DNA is TGTGCCAGCAGCTTAGGGACAATCCAAGAGACCCAGTACTTC. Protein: CASSLGTIQETQYF.